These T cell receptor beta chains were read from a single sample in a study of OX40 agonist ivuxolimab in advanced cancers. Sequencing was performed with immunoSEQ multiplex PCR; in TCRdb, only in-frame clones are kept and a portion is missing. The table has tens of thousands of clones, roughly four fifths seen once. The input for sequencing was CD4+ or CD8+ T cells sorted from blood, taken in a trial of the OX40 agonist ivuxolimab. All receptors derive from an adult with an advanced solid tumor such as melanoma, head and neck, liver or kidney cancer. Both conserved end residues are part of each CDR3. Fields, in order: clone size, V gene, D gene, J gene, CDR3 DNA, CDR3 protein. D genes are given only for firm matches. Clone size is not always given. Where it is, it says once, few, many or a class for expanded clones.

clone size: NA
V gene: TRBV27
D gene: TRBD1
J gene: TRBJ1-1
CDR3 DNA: TGTGCCAGCAAGGAAGGGACAGGGTCCACTGAAGCTTTCTTT
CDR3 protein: CASKEGTGSTEAFF

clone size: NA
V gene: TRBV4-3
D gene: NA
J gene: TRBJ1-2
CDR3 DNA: TGCGCCAGCAGCCAAGATTTGGGAGACAGTGATCTCTATGGCTACACCTTC
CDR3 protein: CASSQDLGDSDLYGYTF

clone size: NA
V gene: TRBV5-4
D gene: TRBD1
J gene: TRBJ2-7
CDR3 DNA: TGTGCCAGCAGCTTGACAGGGGGTTTTTACGAGCAGTACTTC
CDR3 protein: CASSLTGGFYEQYF

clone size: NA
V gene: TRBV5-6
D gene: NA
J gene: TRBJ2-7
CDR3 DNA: TGTGCCAGCAGCGCGAAACTAGATACCTACGAGCAGTACTTC
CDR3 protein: CASSAKLDTYEQYF

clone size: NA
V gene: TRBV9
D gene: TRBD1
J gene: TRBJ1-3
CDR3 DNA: TGTGCCAGCAGCGTAGGTCCAGGGGGTTTCTCTGGAAACACCATATATTTT
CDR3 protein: CASSVGPGGFSGNTIYF

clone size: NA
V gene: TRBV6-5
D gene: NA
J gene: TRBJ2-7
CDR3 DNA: TGTGCCAGCAGTCAGCCCAATGGCGGCTACGAGCAGTACTTC
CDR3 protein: CASSQPNGGYEQYF

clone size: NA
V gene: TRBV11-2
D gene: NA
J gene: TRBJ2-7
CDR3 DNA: TGTGCCAGCAGCTTCTACGGAGGAGGCTACGAGCAGTACTTC
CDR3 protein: CASSFYGGGYEQYF

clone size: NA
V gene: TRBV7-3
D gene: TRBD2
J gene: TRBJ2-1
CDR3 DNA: TGTGCCAGCAGCTTGTCGGGAGGAGATGAGCAGTTCTTC
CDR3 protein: CASSLSGGDEQFF

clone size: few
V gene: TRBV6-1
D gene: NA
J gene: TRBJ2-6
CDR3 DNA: TGTGCCAGCAGTCAAGACAGTACCGGGGCCAACGTCCTGACTTTC
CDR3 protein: CASSQDSTGANVLTF

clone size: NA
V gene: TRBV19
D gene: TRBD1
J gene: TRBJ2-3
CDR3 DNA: TGTGCCAGCAACAGGGACAGGGACAACACAGATACGCAGTATTTT
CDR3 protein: CASNRDRDNTDTQYF

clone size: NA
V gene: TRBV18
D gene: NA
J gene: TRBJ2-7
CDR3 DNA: TGTGCCAGCTCACCACTAGACAGGCCTAGCTCCTACGAGCAGTACTTC
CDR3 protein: CASSPLDRPSSYEQYF

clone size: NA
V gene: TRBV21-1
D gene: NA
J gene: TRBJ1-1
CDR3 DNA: TGTGCCAGCAGCAAACGGAGGGGAGGGAACACTGAAGCTTTCTTT
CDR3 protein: CASSKRRGGNTEAFF

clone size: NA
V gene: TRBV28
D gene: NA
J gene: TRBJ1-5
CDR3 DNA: TGTGCCAGCAGTTTAACCGGGGTGAATCAGCCCCAGCATTTT
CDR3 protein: CASSLTGVNQPQHF

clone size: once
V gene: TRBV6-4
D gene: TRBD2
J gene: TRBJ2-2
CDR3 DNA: TGTGCCAGCAGTACCAACCTAGCGGGAGTGGTCACCGGGGAGCTGTTTTTT
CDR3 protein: CASSTNLAGVVTGELFF

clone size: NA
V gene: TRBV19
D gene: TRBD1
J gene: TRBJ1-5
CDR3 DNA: TGTGCCAGTAGTCTAAACCCGGGACAGATTAATCAGCCCCAGCATTTT
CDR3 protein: CASSLNPGQINQPQHF

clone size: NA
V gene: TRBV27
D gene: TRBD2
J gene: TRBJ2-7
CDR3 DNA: TGTGCCAGCACCCGAGCGGGAGAGTTGTACGAGCAGTACTTC
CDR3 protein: CASTRAGELYEQYF

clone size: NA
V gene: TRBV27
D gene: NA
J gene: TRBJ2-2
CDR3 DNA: TGTGCCAGCAGTTTTTTAGGATTTCCCACCGGGGAGCTGTTTTTT
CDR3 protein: CASSFLGFPTGELFF

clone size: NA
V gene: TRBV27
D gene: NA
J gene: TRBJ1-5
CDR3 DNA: TGTGCCAGCAGTTTCCGCGGTAGCAATCAGCCCCAGCATTTT
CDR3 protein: CASSFRGSNQPQHF

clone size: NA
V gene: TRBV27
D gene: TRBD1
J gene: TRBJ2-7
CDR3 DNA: TGTGCCAGCAGTTTAGGGACAGGACCTAGCTACGAGCAGTACTTC
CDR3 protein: CASSLGTGPSYEQYF

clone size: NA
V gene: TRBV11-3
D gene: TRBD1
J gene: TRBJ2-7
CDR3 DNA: TGTGCCAGCAGCCATCGGGACAGGGCGAACGAGCAGTACTTC
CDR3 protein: CASSHRDRANEQYF

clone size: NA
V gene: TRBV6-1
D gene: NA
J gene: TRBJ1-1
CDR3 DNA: TGTGCCAGCAGTGAAGGAGAGAACACTGAAGCTTTCTTT
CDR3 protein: CASSEGENTEAFF

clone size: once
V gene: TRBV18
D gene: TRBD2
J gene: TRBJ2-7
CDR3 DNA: TGTGCCAGCTCACCCACGGGACTAGCGGGAGGACCCTACGAGCAGTACTTC
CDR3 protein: CASSPTGLAGGPYEQYF

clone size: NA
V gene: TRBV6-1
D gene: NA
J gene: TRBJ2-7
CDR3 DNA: TGTGCCAGCAGCGGGAGTAACTACGAGCAGTACTTC
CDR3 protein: CASSGSNYEQYF

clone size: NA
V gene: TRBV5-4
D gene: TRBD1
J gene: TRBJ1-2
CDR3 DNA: TGTGCCAGCAGCTCTATCGCCCCCGACAGGGGGGGCTTGTATGGCTACACCTTC
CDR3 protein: CASSSIAPDRGGLYGYTF

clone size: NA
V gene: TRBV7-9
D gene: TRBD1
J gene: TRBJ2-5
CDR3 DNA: TGTGCCAGCAGAGCCGGGGACAGGGGGCGAGAGCAGTACTTC
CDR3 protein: CASRAGDRGREQYF

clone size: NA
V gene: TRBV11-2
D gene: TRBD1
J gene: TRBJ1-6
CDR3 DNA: TGTGCCAGCAGCTTTAGCACGCCCGGGACAGACTATAATTCACCCCTCCACTTT
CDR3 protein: CASSFSTPGTDYNSPLHF

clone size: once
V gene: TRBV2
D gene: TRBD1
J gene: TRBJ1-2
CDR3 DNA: TGTGCCAGCAGGGAGACAGGGGATAAGGTCTATGGCTACACCTTC
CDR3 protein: CASRETGDKVYGYTF

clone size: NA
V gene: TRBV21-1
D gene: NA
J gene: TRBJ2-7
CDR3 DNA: TGTGCCAGCAGCGCGGGACTAGCGGGCCCCTGGTACGAGCAGTACTTC
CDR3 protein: CASSAGLAGPWYEQYF

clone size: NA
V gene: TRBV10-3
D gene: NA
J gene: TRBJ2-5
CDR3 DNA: TGTGCCATCAGGGACGGGGACCTCATCGGAGAGACCCAGTACTTC
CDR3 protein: CAIRDGDLIGETQYF

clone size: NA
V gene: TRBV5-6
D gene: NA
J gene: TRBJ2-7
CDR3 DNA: TGTGCCAGCAGCTTGGCCGGCGCCTCCCCCGAGCAGTACTTC
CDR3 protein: CASSLAGASPEQYF

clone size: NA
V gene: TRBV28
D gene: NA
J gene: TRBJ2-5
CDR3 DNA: TGTGCCAGCAATTTTGACGGGGATCAGCAGTACTTC
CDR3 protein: CASNFDGDQQYF

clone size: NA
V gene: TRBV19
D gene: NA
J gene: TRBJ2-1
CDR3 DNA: TGTGCCAGTAGTATGTCAGATCCCGAATACAATGAGCAGTTCTTC
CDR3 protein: CASSMSDPEYNEQFF

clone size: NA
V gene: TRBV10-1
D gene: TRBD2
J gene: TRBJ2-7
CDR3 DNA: TGCGCCAGCAGTGATGCGCTAGCGGGTGGGTACGAGCAGTACTTC
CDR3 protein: CASSDALAGGYEQYF

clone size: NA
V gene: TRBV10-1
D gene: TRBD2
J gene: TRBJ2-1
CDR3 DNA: TGCGCCAGCAGTGAGTCAGCGGGAGGGCCGAATGAGCAGTTCTTC
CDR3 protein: CASSESAGGPNEQFF

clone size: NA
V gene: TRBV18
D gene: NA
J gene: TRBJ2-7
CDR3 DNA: TGTGCCAGCTCATCGTCAGTCCGGGACTTGTCCTACGAGCAGTACTTC
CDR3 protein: CASSSSVRDLSYEQYF

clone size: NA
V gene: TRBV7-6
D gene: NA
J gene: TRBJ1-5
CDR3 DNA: TGTGCCAGCAGCTTAGGGGGAGGGTCTCAGCCCCAGCATTTT
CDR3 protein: CASSLGGGSQPQHF

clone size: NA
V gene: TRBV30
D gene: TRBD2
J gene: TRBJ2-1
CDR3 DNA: TGTGCCTGGAGTGTAGGCCGACTAGCGGAGCAGTTCTTC
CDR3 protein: CAWSVGRLAEQFF

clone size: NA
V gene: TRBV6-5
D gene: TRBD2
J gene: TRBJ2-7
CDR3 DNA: TGTGCCAGCAGTTACTCAGCGGGAGGGGGCTCCTACGAGCAGTACTTC
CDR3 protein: CASSYSAGGGSYEQYF

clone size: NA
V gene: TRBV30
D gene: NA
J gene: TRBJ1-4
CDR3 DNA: TGTGCCTGGAGTGTACTGGGGACTAATGAAAAACTGTTTTTT
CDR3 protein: CAWSVLGTNEKLFF

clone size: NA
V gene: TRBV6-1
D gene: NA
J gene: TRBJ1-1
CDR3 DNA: TGTGCCACCCGACAGCTGAACACTGAAGCTTTCTTT
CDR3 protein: CATRQLNTEAFF

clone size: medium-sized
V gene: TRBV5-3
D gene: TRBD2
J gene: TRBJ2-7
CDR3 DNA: TGTGCCTACAGGAGGCGGGAGGACGAGCAGTACTTC
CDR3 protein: CAYRRREDEQYF

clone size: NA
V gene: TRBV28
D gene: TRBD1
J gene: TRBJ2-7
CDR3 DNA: TGTGCCAGCAGTCCAGGGTTGGGACAGGGGGCGCGAGGTTTCGACGAGCAGTACTTC
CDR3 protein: CASSPGLGQGARGFDEQYF